The 8 T cell receptor beta chains below come from one sample, sequenced in a study of beta chain features in type 1 diabetes. Expressed TCRB transcripts got sequenced, as all isolated RNA was reverse transcribed. Libraries were prepared by immunoSEQ multiplex PCR; TCRdb keeps only in-frame clonotypes and omits some of them. The data contain roughly 610,000 clones, about a sixth of them seen just once; the ten biggest clones take up approximately 0.093%. The sequencing sample was made of naive CD4+ T cells from blood. Every receptor here comes from a man younger than 35 in good health.

In its sample, this clone was seen a few times. The chain joins TRBV11-3 to TRBJ2-1, with a tentative D call TRBD1 (6 bases). The CDR3 contains 18 residues. In germline, CDR1 is SGHNT, CDR2 YENEEA. Trimming left V 0 bases short and J 0 bases short, with 15 bases between. CDR3 sequence (DNA): TGTGCCAGCAGCTTAGATCTAATAGGGGGAAGCTCCTACAATGAGCAGTTCTTC. Protein product: CASSLDLIGGSSYNEQFF.

This chain joins TRBV4-3 and TRBJ1-2; D not resolved. The V gene lost 0 bases and the J gene lost 1 base, with 6 bases spanning the gap. CDR1 LGHNA and CDR2 YSLEER come from the germline V gene. The CDR3 extends over 14 amino acids. The CDR3 region is CASSQDVYNYGYTF. DNA of the CDR3: TGCGCCAGCAGCCAAGATGTCTATAACTATGGCTACACCTTC.

This chain links TRBV9 with TRBJ2-7; tentative D call: TRBD1 (5 bases). The CDR3 contains 14 residues. From germline, CDR1 is SGDLS and CDR2 YYNGEE. Trimming removed 0 bases at V and 6 bases at J, with 13 bases between. In DNA, the CDR3 is TGTGCCAGCAGCGTAGGAGTAAAGACAGCCGAGCAGTACTTC. It codes for CASSVGVKTAEQYF.

This clone was seen a few times. The chain uses TRBV7-6 and TRBJ2-7; D might be TRBD1 (6 bases). Germline CDR1 reads SGHVS; CDR2 reads FNYEAQ. Deletions cut 0 bases from V and 4 bases from J, with 7 bases between. The CDR3 has 13 amino acids. CDR3 protein: CASSLARGYEQYF. The CDR3, as DNA: TGTGCCAGCAGCTTAGCCAGGGGTTACGAGCAGTACTTC.

V gene TRBV27 combines with J gene TRBJ2-1; D is unresolved. The CDR3 consists of 13 residues. The germline CDR1 and CDR2 sequences are MNHEY and SMNVEV (reference sequence). The V and J ends lost 4 bases and 8 bases respectively, with 12 bases between them. The CDR3 region is CASSSRARDEQFF. The CDR3 region has the DNA TGTGCCAGCAGTTCTCGCGCGCGCGATGAGCAGTTCTTC.

This rearrangement joins TRBV30 to TRBJ1-2; D gene ambiguous. The CDR3 is made up of 15 amino acids. The germline V and J ends were trimmed by 4 bases and 1 base, with 16 bases remaining between them. In germline, CDR1 is GTSNPN, CDR2 SVGIG (reference sequence). The CDR3 region is CAWTPNLISNYGYTF. The CDR3 coding sequence is TGTGCCTGGACCCCAAATTTGATTAGTAACTATGGCTACACCTTC.

This clone appeared a few times. The chain is built from TRBV2 and TRBJ1-6, with 7 bases that match TRBD1. Germline V gives CDR1 SNHLY, CDR2 FYNNEI. The length of the CDR3 is 16 residues. The V gene end was trimmed by 6 bases and the J gene end by 6 bases; junction bases not matched to a gene: 11. The chain's CDR3 is CASSADRFESNSPLHF. The CDR3 DNA sequence: TGTGCCAGCAGCGCGGACAGGTTCGAAAGTAATTCACCCCTCCACTTT.

There are a few counts of this clone. The gene calls are TRBV9 and TRBJ1-1; tentatively, D is TRBD1 (6 bases). Germline lookup yields CDR1 SGDLS and CDR2 YYNGEE. CDR3 size: 15 residues. The germline V and J ends were trimmed by 0 bases and 0 bases, with 9 bases remaining between them. As DNA, the CDR3 is TGTGCCAGCAGCGTAGCGGGACATTTGAACACTGAAGCTTTCTTT. Translating it yields CASSVAGHLNTEAFF.